What follows are 27 T cell receptor beta chains derived from one specimen sequenced in a study of cytomegalovirus exposure and HLA in healthy donors. The PCR employed 60 Vbeta primers together with 13 Jbeta primers. TCRdb keeps only in-frame clones here, not all; method: immunoSEQ multiplex PCR. The data contain around 150,000 clones, under 70% of them seen just once; the ten biggest clones take up under 11%. Sequencing input: PBMCs. The receptors were sampled from a man aged 25 to 40 in good health and CMV-seropositive.

This clone was counted a single time. This chain links TRBV2 with TRBJ1-5, with no clear D. The length of the CDR3 is 14 residues. CDR1 and CDR2 (germline): SNHLY, FYNNEI. Trimming took 3 bases from V and 4 from J, leaving 10 bases between them. The CDR3 nucleotides read TGTGCCAGCAGTGAGTTTACGGGGAATCAGCCCCAGCATTTT. Amino acids: CASSEFTGNQPQHF.

The genes are TRBV28 and TRBJ1-1, with TRBD1 matching over 8 bases. The CDR3 extends over 12 amino acids. Germline V gives CDR1 MDHEN, CDR2 SYDVKM. The junction had 4 bases not matched to a gene; V was cut back by 9 bases and J by 4 bases. In DNA, the CDR3 is TGTGCCAGTACTACAGGGGGCACTGAAGCTTTCTTT. Translated, it gives CASTTGGTEAFF. Full variable domain (missing parts from reference TRBV28 and TRBJ1-1): DVKVTQSSRYLVKRTGEKVFLECVQDMDHENMFWYRQDPGLGLRLIYFSYDVKMKEKGDIPEGYSVSREKKERFSLILESASTNQTSMYLCASTTGGTEAFFGQGTRLTVV.

The genes are TRBV4-1 and TRBJ1-2; 7 bases are shared with TRBD1. J gave up 7 bases and V 4 bases, and 12 bases lay outside the gene matches. Germline V gene lookup returns CDR1 MGHRA and CDR2 YSYEKL. This CDR3 region has 15 residues. CDR3 in DNA: TGCGCCAGCAGCCGAGAGACAGGGCCAAGTGGTGGCTACACCTTC. Its translation is CASSRETGPSGGYTF.

The chain joins TRBV5-4 to TRBJ2-1, with D possibly matching TRBD2 (5 bases). CDR3 length equals 11 residues. V was trimmed by 4 bases and J by 8 bases, leaving 7 bases between them. From germline, CDR1 is SGHNT and CDR2 YYREEE (reference sequence). CDR3 amino acids: CASSLAYEQFF. DNA of the CDR3: TGTGCCAGCAGCCTAGCATATGAGCAGTTCTTC.

This clone showed up just a few times. The chain employs TRBV27 and TRBJ1-2; no reliable D call. This CDR3 contains 8 residues. CDR1 is MNHEY and CDR2 is SMNVEV in the germline V gene (reference sequence). Trimming left V 5 bases short and J 11 bases short, with 3 bases between. For the CDR3, the DNA is TGTGCCAGCAGTCCGTACACCTTC. This gives the protein CASSPYTF.

The V gene is TRBV2, the J gene TRBJ2-5, with D maybe TRBD1 (7 bases). This CDR3 is built from 13 residues. Looked up from germline, CDR1 is SNHLY and CDR2 is FYNNEI. V was pared by 8 bases and J by 2 bases, with 12 bases between. The CDR3 DNA reads TGTGCCAGCCCCAGGGGGAGGCAAGAGACCCAGTACTTC. Amino acid sequence: CASPRGRQETQYF. Full variable domain (rest looked up from reference TRBV2 and TRBJ2-5): EPEVTQTPSHQVTQMGQEVILRCVPISNHLYFYWYRQILGQKVEFLVSFYNNEISEKSEIFDDQFSVERPDGSNFTLKIRSTKLEDSAMYFCASPRGRQETQYFGPGTRLLVL.

The chain employs TRBV7-3 and TRBJ1-1; a weak D match, TRBD1 (5 bases). Germline V lookup: CDR1 SGHTA, CDR2 FQGTGA. Trimming cost V 3 bases and J 0 bases, with 8 bases left between them. This CDR3 is 14 amino acids long. The CDR3 DNA sequence: TGTGCCAGCAGCTTCGGACACGTGAACACTGAAGCTTTCTTT. Protein: CASSFGHVNTEAFF.

The V and J genes are TRBV14 and TRBJ2-7; tentative D call: TRBD2 (5 bases). V lost 1 base and J 0 bases, leaving 13 bases between the germline ends. Germline V gene sequence: CDR1 SGHDN, CDR2 FVKESK. The CDR3 extends over 16 amino acids. CDR3 in DNA: TGTGCCAGCAGCCAAGTCCACGGGGAGAGCTCCTACGAGCAGTACTTC. It specifies CASSQVHGESSYEQYF. Full variable domain (remainder filled in from reference TRBV14 and TRBJ2-7): EAGVTQFPSHSVIEKGQTVTLRCDPISGHDNLYWYRRVMGKEIKFLLHFVKESKQDESGMPNNRFLAERTGGTYSTLKVQPAELEDSGVYFCASSQVHGESSYEQYFGPGTRLTVT.

The V gene is TRBV30, the J gene TRBJ1-2, with TRBD1 matching 9 bases. This CDR3 contains 15 residues. Unmatched junction bases numbered 12, after V lost 5 bases and J lost 5 bases. Germline CDR1 is GTSNPN and CDR2 is SVGIG (reference sequence). The CDR3 DNA is TGTGCCTGGTCTAGACAGGGGGTAGGGTGGTATGGCTACACCTTC. Residues: CAWSRQGVGWYGYTF.

V and J are TRBV13 and TRBJ1-4, with a tentative D call TRBD1 (5 bases). Trimming stripped 1 base from V and 4 bases from J, with 10 bases between. Germline-derived CDR1 and CDR2 are PRHDT and FYEKMQ (reference sequence). There are 15 residues in the CDR3. The DNA for the CDR3 is TGTGCCAGCAGCTTAGAGGGGCCCGATAATGAAAAACTGTTTTTT. Amino acid sequence: CASSLEGPDNEKLFF. Supplemented by reference TRBV13 and TRBJ1-4, the full variable domain reads AAGVIQSPRHLIKEKRETATLKCYPIPRHDTVYWYQQGPGQDPQFLISFYEKMQSDKGSIPDRFSAQQFSDYHSELNMSSLELGDSALYFCASSLEGPDNEKLFFGSGTQLSVL.

The chain links TRBV7-2 to TRBJ2-3, with D uncertain. V lost 2 bases and J 6 bases, leaving 3 bases between the germline ends. CDR1 and CDR2 (germline): SGHTA, FQGNSA. The CDR3 runs to 11 residues. The CDR3 DNA follows: TGTGCCAGCAGCTTAAGCGATACGCAGTATTTT. It codes for CASSLSDTQYF.

This clone has a handful of counts. CDR3 nucleotide sequence: TGTGCCAGCAGTTACTCACGGACAGATTCACCCCTCCACTTT. Its translation is CASSYSRTDSPLHF. This sequence joins TRBV6-5 and TRBJ1-6, with D tentatively TRBD1 (6 bases). Germline CDR1 and CDR2: MNHEY and SVGAGI. This CDR3 has 14 amino acids. The ends were cut back, 0 bases at V and 8 bases at J, with 8 bases in the middle.

The chain has TRBV18 and TRBJ2-2; a possible D gene is TRBD2 (6 bases). The V gene's germline CDR1 is KGHSH and CDR2 LQKENI. The CDR3 has 15 residues. V was shortened by 7 bases and J by 5 bases, with 17 bases between the two germline ends. The CDR3 nucleotides read TGTGCCAGCTTACCCGCGGGACTCGTGACCGGGGAGCTGTTTTTT. Its protein is CASLPAGLVTGELFF.

This clone was seen more than once but under ten times. V usage is TRBV19 and J usage is TRBJ1-1, with D possibly being TRBD1 (6 bases). V dropped 5 bases and J dropped 0 bases, with 13 bases sitting between them. Germline V CDR1 and CDR2: LNHDA, SQIVND (reference sequence). The CDR3 runs to 15 residues. The CDR3 reads CASSPRQAMNTEAFF. CDR3 DNA: TGTGCCAGTAGTCCAAGACAGGCGATGAACACTGAAGCTTTCTTT.

This clone was detected a few times. This rearrangement joins TRBV4-2 to TRBJ1-3; maybe TRBD1 (5 bases). V was pared by 0 bases and J by 2 bases, with 8 bases between. The CDR3 length is 15 residues. The germline V gene encodes CDR1 LGHNA and CDR2 YNFKEQ. CDR3 in amino acids: CASSQDGGTGNTIYF. The CDR3 DNA is TGTGCCAGCAGCCAAGATGGGGGGACTGGAAACACCATATATTTT.

J is TRBJ1-2 and V is TRBV7-8; D is unresolved. Germline V CDR1 and CDR2: SGHVS, FQNEAQ. The CDR3 spans 13 residues. Trimming took off 1 base at V and 3 bases at J, with 6 bases between the two ends. The CDR3 protein is CASSLVQHYGYTF. As DNA, the CDR3 is TGTGCCAGCAGCTTAGTACAGCACTATGGCTACACCTTC.

This clone was recorded a few times. The gene calls are TRBV6-4 and TRBJ2-3; D call uncertain. The CDR3 totals 13 residues. Germline CDR1 is MRHNA and CDR2 is SNTAGT. The V gene lost 3 bases and the J gene lost 2 bases, with 6 bases spanning the gap. CDR3: CASSEQHTDTQYF. CDR3 in DNA: TGTGCCAGCAGTGAACAGCACACAGATACGCAGTATTTT.

This clone was counted only a few times. The gene calls are TRBV2 and TRBJ2-7, with 12 positions matching TRBD2. The trim removed 1 base at V and 6 bases at J, leaving 4 bases unmatched. Germline CDR1 is SNHLY and CDR2 is FYNNEI. The CDR3 consists of 15 residues. CDR3 sequence: CASSEEGLAGSEQYF. Here the CDR3 DNA reads TGTGCCAGCAGTGAAGAAGGACTAGCGGGAAGCGAGCAGTACTTC. The complete variable domain, with remaining parts taken from reference TRBV2 and TRBJ2-7, reads EPEVTQTPSHQVTQMGQEVILRCVPISNHLYFYWYRQILGQKVEFLVSFYNNEISEKSEIFDDQFSVERPDGSNFTLKIRSTKLEDSAMYFCASSEEGLAGSEQYFGPGTRLTVT.

V and J are TRBV5-6 and TRBJ2-7; TRBD1 agrees at 8 bases. The germline CDR1 and CDR2 sequences are SGHDT and YYEEEE. The junction had 5 bases not matched to a gene; V was cut back by 7 bases and J by 2 bases. This CDR3 is 13 amino acids long. The CDR3 sequence: CASSPGGTYEQYF. The DNA of the CDR3 is TGTGCCAGCTCCCCAGGGGGCACCTACGAGCAGTACTTC.

The rearrangement links TRBV5-1 to TRBJ1-2; maybe TRBD1 (5 bases). V was cut by 0 bases and J by 6 bases, with 12 bases left in between. This CDR3 is built from 14 residues. Germline V gene sequence: CDR1 SGHRS, CDR2 YFSETQ. CDR3 coding DNA: TGCGCCAGCAGCTTGGCCGACAGAGTTGATGGCTACACCTTC. Amino acids: CASSLADRVDGYTF. The entire variable domain, with the rest obtained from reference TRBV5-1 and TRBJ1-2, is as follows: KAGVTQTPRYLIKTRGQQVTLSCSPISGHRSVSWYQQTPGQGLQFLFEYFSETQRNKGNFPGRFSGRQFSNSRSEMNVSTLELGDSALYLCASSLADRVDGYTFGSGTRLTVV.

The chain couples TRBV10-3 to TRBJ2-7; 9 nucleotides align to TRBD1. Per the germline V gene, CDR1 is ENHRY and CDR2 is SYGVKD. There are 16 residues in the CDR3. Trimming cost V 0 bases and J 3 bases; bases outside gene matches: 6. CDR3 nucleotide sequence: TGTGCCATCAGTGAGTCGGGACAGGGTCGGGGCTACGAGCAGTACTTC. Translation gives CAISESGQGRGYEQYF.

DNA of the CDR3: TGCGCCATTGCGACTAGACTAGCGGGGGACTGGATATCCTACAATGAGCAGTTCTTC. Translating it yields CAIATRLAGDWISYNEQFF. This chain uses TRBV10-2 with TRBJ2-1, with 12 positions matching TRBD2. The CDR3 totals 19 residues. Germline loops: CDR1 WSHSY, CDR2 SAAADI. Losses at the gene ends were 10 bases for V and 1 base for J; bases not matched to a gene: 17.

The chain links TRBV19 to TRBJ1-5; perhaps TRBD1 as D (5 bases). The CDR3 totals 15 residues. Looked up from germline, CDR1 is LNHDA and CDR2 is SQIVND (reference sequence). Trimming took 5 bases from V and 5 from J, leaving 16 bases between them. The CDR3 loop is CASSSWGRLDQPQHF. In DNA, the CDR3 is TGTGCCAGTAGTTCTTGGGGCAGGTTGGATCAGCCCCAGCATTTT.

This clone was seen a few times. V is TRBV28 and J is TRBJ2-1; 8 bases line up with TRBD1. The CDR3 runs 15 residues. Germline loops: CDR1 MDHEN, CDR2 SYDVKM. Trimming cost V 4 bases and J 8 bases; bases outside gene matches: 10. CDR3 protein: CASSWNSGGWDEQFF. In DNA form, the CDR3 reads TGTGCCAGCAGTTGGAATTCAGGGGGCTGGGATGAGCAGTTCTTC. Full variable domain (rest looked up from reference TRBV28 and TRBJ2-1): DVKVTQSSRYLVKRTGEKVFLECVQDMDHENMFWYRQDPGLGLRLIYFSYDVKMKEKGDIPEGYSVSREKKERFSLILESASTNQTSMYLCASSWNSGGWDEQFFGPGTRLTVL.

The CDR3 region is CASSIWPDSGNTIYF. CDR3 in DNA: TGTGCCAGTAGTATATGGCCAGACTCTGGAAACACCATATATTTT. The V gene is TRBV19, the J gene TRBJ1-3; D is unclear. Trimming shortened V by 2 bases and J by 0 bases, and 8 bases separated the two germline ends. There are 15 residues in the CDR3. Looked up from germline, CDR1 is LNHDA and CDR2 is SQIVND (reference sequence).

This clone was found a few times. This sequence joins TRBV19 and TRBJ1-4; D may be TRBD1 (6 bases). Trimming took off 6 bases at V and 5 bases at J, with 10 bases between the two ends. Germline V gene lookup returns CDR1 LNHDA and CDR2 SQIVND (reference sequence). The CDR3 has 13 residues. Written as DNA, the CDR3 is TGTGCCAGTAGCGGACAGCGGAATGAAAAACTGTTTTTT. This translates into CASSGQRNEKLFF.

The chain recombines TRBV4-2 with TRBJ2-1, with 14 bases fitting TRBD2. After removal of 5 bases from V and 8 bases from J, the junction contained 11 bases not matched to a gene. Germline lookup yields CDR1 LGHNA and CDR2 YNFKEQ. The CDR3 runs to 17 residues. The CDR3 sequence: CASSVQEGLAGDYEQFF. For the CDR3, the DNA is TGTGCCAGCAGCGTCCAGGAGGGACTAGCGGGAGATTATGAGCAGTTCTTC.